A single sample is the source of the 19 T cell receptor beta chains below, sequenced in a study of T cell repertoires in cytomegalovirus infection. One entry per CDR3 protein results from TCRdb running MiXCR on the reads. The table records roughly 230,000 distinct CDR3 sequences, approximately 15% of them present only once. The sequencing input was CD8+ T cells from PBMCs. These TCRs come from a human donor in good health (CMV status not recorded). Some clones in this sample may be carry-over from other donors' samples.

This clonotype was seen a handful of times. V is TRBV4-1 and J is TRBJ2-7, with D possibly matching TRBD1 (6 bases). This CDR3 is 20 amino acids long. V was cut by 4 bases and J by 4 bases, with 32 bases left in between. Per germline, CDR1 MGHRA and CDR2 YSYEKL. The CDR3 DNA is TGCGCCAGCAGCCCCCGGGGTCAGGGGCAGGGAACCATGTTAGGATACGAGCAGTACTTC. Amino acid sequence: CASSPRGQGQGTMLGYEQYF.

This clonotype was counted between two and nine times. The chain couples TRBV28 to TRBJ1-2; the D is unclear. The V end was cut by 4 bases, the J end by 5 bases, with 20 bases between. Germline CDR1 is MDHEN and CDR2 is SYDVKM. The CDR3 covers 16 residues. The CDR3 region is CASSSSRYEVPYGYTF. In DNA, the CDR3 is TGTGCCAGCAGTTCCTCGAGATATGAGGTCCCATATGGCTACACCTTC.

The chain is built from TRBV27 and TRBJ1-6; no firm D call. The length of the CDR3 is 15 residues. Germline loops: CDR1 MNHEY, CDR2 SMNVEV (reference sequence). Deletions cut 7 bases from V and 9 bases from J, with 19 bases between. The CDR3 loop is CASTPSAEGGSPLHF. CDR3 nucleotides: TGTGCCAGCACCCCATCGGCCGAGGGAGGTTCACCCCTCCACTTT.

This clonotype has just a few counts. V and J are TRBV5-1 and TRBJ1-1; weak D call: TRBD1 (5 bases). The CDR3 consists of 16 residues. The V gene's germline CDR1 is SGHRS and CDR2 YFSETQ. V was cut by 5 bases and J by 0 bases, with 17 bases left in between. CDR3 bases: TGCGCCAGCAGTCATCCTGGGGGGACGATGAACACTGAAGCTTTCTTT. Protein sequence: CASSHPGGTMNTEAFF. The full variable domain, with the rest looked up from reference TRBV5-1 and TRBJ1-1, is KAGVTQTPRYLIKTRGQQVTLSCSPISGHRSVSWYQQTPGQGLQFLFEYFSETQRNKGNFPGRFSGRQFSNSRSEMNVSTLELGDSALYLCASSHPGGTMNTEAFFGQGTRLTVV.

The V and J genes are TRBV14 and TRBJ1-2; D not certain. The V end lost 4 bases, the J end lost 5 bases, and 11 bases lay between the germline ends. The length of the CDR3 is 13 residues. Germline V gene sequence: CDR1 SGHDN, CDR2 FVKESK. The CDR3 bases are TGTGCCAGCAGCCTACTCGGAGGGTATGGCTACACCTTC. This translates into CASSLLGGYGYTF. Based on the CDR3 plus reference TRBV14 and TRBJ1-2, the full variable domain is EAGVTQFPSHSVIEKGQTVTLRCDPISGHDNLYWYRRVMGKEIKFLLHFVKESKQDESGMPNNRFLAERTGGTYSTLKVQPAELEDSGVYFCASSLLGGYGYTFGSGTRLTVV.

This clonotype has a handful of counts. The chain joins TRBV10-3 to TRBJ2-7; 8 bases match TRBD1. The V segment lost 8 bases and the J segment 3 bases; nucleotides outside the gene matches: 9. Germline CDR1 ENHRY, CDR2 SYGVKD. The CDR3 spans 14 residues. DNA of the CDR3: TGTGCCATCGCTCCACAGGGGGAATTCTACGAGCAGTACTTC. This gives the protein CAIAPQGEFYEQYF.

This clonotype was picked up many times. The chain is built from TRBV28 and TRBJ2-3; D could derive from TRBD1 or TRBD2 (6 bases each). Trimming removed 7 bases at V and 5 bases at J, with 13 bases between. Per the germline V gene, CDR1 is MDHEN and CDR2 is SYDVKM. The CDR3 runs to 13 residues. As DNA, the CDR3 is TGTGCCAGCAACCGGGGGCCAAAAGATACGCAGTATTTT. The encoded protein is CASNRGPKDTQYF.

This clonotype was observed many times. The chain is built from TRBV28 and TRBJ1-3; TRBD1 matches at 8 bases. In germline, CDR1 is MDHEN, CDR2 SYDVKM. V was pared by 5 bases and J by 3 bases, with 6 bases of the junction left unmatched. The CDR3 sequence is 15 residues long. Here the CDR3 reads CASSAWTGRGNTIYF. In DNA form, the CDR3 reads TGTGCCAGCAGTGCGTGGACAGGGCGTGGAAACACCATATATTTT.

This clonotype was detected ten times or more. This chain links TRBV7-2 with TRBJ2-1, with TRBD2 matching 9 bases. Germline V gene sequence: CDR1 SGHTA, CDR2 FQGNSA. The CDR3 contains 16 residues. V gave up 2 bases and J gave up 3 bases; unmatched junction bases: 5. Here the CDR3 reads CASSLWTSAGYNEQFF. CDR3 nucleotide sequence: TGTGCCAGCAGCTTATGGACTAGCGCCGGCTACAATGAGCAGTTCTTC.

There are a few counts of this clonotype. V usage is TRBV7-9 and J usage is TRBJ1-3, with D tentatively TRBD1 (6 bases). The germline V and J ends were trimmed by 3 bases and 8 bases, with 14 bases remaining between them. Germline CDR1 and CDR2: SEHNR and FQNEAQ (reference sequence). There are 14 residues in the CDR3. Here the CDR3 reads CASSFRTDEDTIYF. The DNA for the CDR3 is TGTGCCAGCAGCTTTCGGACAGACGAAGACACCATATATTTT.

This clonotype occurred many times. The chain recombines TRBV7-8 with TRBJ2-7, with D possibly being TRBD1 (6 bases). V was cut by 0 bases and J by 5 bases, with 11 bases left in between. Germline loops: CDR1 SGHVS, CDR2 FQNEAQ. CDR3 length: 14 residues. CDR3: CASSLATGGHEQYF. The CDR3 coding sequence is TGTGCCAGCAGCTTAGCGACAGGAGGTCACGAGCAGTACTTC.

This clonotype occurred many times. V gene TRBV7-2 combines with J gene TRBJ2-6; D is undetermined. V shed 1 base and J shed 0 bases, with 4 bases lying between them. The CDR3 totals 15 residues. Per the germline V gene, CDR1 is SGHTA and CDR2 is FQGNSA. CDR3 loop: CASSLEDSGANVLTF. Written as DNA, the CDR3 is TGTGCCAGCAGCTTAGAAGACTCTGGGGCCAACGTCCTGACTTTC.

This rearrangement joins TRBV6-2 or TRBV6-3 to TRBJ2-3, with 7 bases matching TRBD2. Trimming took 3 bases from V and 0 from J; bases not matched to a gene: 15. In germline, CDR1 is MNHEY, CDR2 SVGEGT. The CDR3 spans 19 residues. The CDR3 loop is CASSYRVAGDETSTDTQYF. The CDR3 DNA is TGTGCCAGCAGTTATAGAGTGGCGGGGGACGAGACTAGCACAGATACGCAGTATTTT.

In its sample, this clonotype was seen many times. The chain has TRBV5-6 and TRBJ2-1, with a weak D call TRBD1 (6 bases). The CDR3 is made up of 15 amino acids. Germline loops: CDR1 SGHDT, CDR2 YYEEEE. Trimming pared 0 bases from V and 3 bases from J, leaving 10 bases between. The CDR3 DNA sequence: TGTGCCAGCAGCTTGGAGGGGGTCAGCTACAATGAGCAGTTCTTC. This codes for CASSLEGVSYNEQFF.

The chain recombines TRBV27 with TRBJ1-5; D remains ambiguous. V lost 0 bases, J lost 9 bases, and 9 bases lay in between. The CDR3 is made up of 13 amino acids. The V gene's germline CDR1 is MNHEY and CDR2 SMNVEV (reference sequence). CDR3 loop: CASSLSGRRPQHF. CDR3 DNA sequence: TGTGCCAGCAGTTTATCGGGTCGGCGGCCCCAGCATTTT.

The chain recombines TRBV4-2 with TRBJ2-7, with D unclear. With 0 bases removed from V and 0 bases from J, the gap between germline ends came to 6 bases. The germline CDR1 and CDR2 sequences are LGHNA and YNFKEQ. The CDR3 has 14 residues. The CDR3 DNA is TGTGCCAGCAGCCAAGATCTGCCCTCCTACGAGCAGTACTTC. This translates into CASSQDLPSYEQYF.

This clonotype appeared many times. The CDR3 protein is CASSYGGSGSETQYF. CDR3 in DNA: TGTGCCAGCAGTTACGGGGGGTCGGGGTCAGAGACCCAGTACTTC. The chain links TRBV6-2 or TRBV6-3 to TRBJ2-5, with D possibly matching TRBD2 (6 bases). The CDR3 loop spans 15 amino acids. CDR1 is MNHEY, CDR2 SVGEGT, per germline. V was cut by 2 bases and J by 4 bases, with 14 bases left in between.

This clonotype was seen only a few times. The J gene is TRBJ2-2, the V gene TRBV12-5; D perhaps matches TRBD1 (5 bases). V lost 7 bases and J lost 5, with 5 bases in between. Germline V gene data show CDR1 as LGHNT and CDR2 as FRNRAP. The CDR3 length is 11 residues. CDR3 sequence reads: CASEGTGELFF. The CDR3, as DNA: TGTGCTAGTGAGGGGACCGGGGAGCTGTTTTTT.

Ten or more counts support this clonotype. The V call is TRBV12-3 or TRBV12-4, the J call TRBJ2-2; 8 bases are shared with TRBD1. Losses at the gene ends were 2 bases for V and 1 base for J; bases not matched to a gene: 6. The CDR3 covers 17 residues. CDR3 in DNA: TGTGCCAGCAGTTTAAATTTCGGGACAGGGAACACCGGGGAGCTGTTTTTT. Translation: CASSLNFGTGNTGELFF.